This entry lists 2 T cell receptor beta chains sequenced from one sample in a study of cytomegalovirus exposure and HLA in healthy donors. Use of 60 Vbeta and 13 Jbeta primers characterized the PCR. The repertoire was sequenced with immunoSEQ multiplex PCR; TCRdb's copy has only in-frame clones and lacks some. The table includes some 180,000 clones, roughly 80% detected once. The sample taken for sequencing was PBMCs. The source of these receptors is a woman under 40 in good health and CMV-seronegative.

On this clone itself: This same CDR3 is encoded by further DNA sequences in the sample. This chain's CDR3 is CASSRDRGPYEQYF. The DNA of the CDR3 is TGTGCCAGCAGCCGGGACAGGGGGCCCTACGAGCAGTACTTC. The chain uses TRBV7-2 and TRBJ2-7; 12 bases fit TRBD1. The CDR3 sequence is 14 residues long. The V gene end was trimmed by 5 bases and the J gene end by 2 bases; junction bases not matched to a gene: 1. Germline values: CDR1 SGHTA, CDR2 FQGNSA.

The chain couples TRBV2 to TRBJ1-5, with 7 bases identical to TRBD1. V lost 5 bases and J lost 7; bases outside the gene matches: 14. Germline V gene lookup returns CDR1 SNHLY and CDR2 FYNNEI. This CDR3 comprises 16 residues. The CDR3 reads CASSRDRRAEGQPQHF. In DNA, the CDR3 is TGTGCCAGCAGTAGGGACAGAAGAGCAGAAGGGCAGCCCCAGCATTTT.